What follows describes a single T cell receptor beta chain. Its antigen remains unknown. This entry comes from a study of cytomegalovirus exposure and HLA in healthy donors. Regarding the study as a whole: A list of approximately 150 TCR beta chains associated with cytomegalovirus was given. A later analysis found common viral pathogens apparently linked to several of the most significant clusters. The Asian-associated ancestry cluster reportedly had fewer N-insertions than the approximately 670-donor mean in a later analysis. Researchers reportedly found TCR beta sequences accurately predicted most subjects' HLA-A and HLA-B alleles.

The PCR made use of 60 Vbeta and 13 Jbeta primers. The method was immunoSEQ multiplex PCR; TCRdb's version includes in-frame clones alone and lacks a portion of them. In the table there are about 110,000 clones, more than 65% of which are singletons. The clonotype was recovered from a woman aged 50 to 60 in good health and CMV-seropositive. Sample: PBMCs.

CDR3 DNA sequence: TGTGCCAGCTCACAAGGACAGGGGAACACTGAAGCTTTCTTT. Amino acid sequence: CASSQGQGNTEAFF. The gene calls are TRBV18 and TRBJ1-1; 8 nucleotides align to TRBD1. The germline gives CDR1 KGHSH, CDR2 LQKENI. Trimming removed 4 bases from V and 1 base from J; junction bases left unmatched: 2. The CDR3 sequence is 14 residues long.